This paragraph reports one TCR beta chain. As yet, its antigen is unknown. Then a second PCR, running roughly 7 to 11 cycles, was carried out with a sample-barcoded 5' primer and a J-beta primer mix. In TCRdb, the 5' RACE reads were re-called with MiXCR into one record per CDR3 protein. This sample carries about 570,000 distinct CDR3 sequences, approximately 25% of them seen once, and the ten largest clones take less than 20%. V gave up 4 bases and J gave up 6 bases, with 12 bases separating them. The CDR3 has 14 residues. The sample providers were healthy Caucasian people from Russia, aged about 6 to 95. The sample is drawn from a study of blood T cells in healthy people across ages. Study findings and constraints: Significant beta diversity loss was already apparent by age approximately 42, declining roughly linearly.

This TCR derives from a woman between 65 and 79 years old in good health. The J gene is TRBJ1-4, the V gene TRBV12-3 or TRBV12-4, with D tentatively TRBD1 (6 bases). The sequencing sample was made of blood. The CDR3 protein is CASSSQGTYEKLFF. The CDR3 nucleotides are TGTGCCAGCAGTTCACAGGGAACCTATGAAAAACTGTTTTTT.